Presented here are 7 T cell receptor beta chains from one specimen sequenced in a study of T cell changes during pregnancy in multiple sclerosis. Assay used: immunoSEQ multiplex PCR; TCRdb lists only in-frame clones, some missing. This sample has fewer than 15,000 clones, with about 88% found just once. The sample in question was CD8+ T cells from peripheral blood mononuclear cells, obtained in the first trimester of pregnancy. All receptors come from a female donor with multiple sclerosis, enrolled in a pregnancy study.

The chain has TRBV6-1 and TRBJ2-6, with D tentatively TRBD1 (5 bases). Trimming removed 0 bases at V and 0 bases at J, with 12 bases between. The CDR3 runs 18 residues. The germline V gene encodes CDR1 MNHNS and CDR2 SASEGT. Here the CDR3 reads CASSEAPTGPSGANVLTF. CDR3 DNA: TGTGCCAGCAGTGAAGCGCCAACAGGACCCTCTGGGGCCAACGTCCTGACTTTC.

This chain links TRBV6-4 with TRBJ2-2, with 8 bases that match TRBD2. There are 17 residues in the CDR3. V was pared by 3 bases and J by 0 bases, with 6 bases of the junction left unmatched. Germline assignment: CDR1 MRHNA and CDR2 SNTAGT. CDR3 coding DNA: TGTGCCAGCAGTGAGGCTAGCGGGTCCGCGAACACCGGGGAGCTGTTTTTT. Amino acids: CASSEASGSANTGELFF.

The chain employs TRBV5-1 and TRBJ2-3, with 8 bases that match TRBD2. V lost 4 bases to trimming and J lost 5 bases; unmatched junction nucleotides: 6. CDR3 length: 14 amino acids. Germline V CDR1 and CDR2: SGHRS, YFSETQ. CDR3 sequence reads: CASSPGRGRDTQYF. CDR3 nucleotide sequence: TGCGCCAGCAGCCCCGGGAGGGGCAGAGATACGCAGTATTTT.

The chain joins TRBV11-2 to TRBJ2-3; 8 bases are shared with TRBD2. The CDR3 length is 14 residues. Germline V gene sequence: CDR1 SGHAT, CDR2 FQNNGV. Trimming cost V 5 bases and J 7 bases; bases outside gene matches: 8. CDR3 DNA: TGTGCCAGCAGCCCGGGGGGGGGCGGGAATACGCAGTATTTT. It encodes CASSPGGGGNTQYF.

The rearrangement joins TRBV7-9 to TRBJ2-5; TRBD1 agrees at 7 bases. The CDR3 sequence is 15 residues long. Germline V lookup: CDR1 SEHNR, CDR2 FQNEAQ (reference sequence). The V gene end was trimmed by 5 bases and the J gene end by 4 bases; junction bases not matched to a gene: 10. The CDR3 region is CASSLHPSGGETQYF. CDR3 nucleotides: TGTGCCAGCAGCCTACACCCCTCAGGGGGAGAGACCCAGTACTTC. Drawing the rest from reference TRBV7-9 and TRBJ2-5, the complete variable domain is DTGVSQNPRHKITKRGQNVTFRCDPISEHNRLYWYRQTLGQGPEFLTYFQNEAQLEKSRLLSDRFSAERPKGSFSTLEIQRTEQGDSAMYLCASSLHPSGGETQYFGPGTRLLVL.

The J gene is TRBJ1-2, the V gene TRBV7-9; D might be TRBD1 (6 bases). Deletions cut 4 bases from V and 5 bases from J, with 23 bases between. Germline V gives CDR1 SEHNR, CDR2 FQNEAQ (reference sequence). This CDR3 spans 17 amino acids. The CDR3 DNA sequence: TGTGCCAGCAGCTCTCCCTACCAGGGACACCCCTTTTATGGCTACACCTTC. It is translated as CASSSPYQGHPFYGYTF.

The chain has TRBV13 and TRBJ2-3; 11 positions agree with TRBD2. Germline V gene sequence: CDR1 PRHDT, CDR2 FYEKMQ (reference sequence). This CDR3 is built from 16 residues. With 5 bases clipped from V and 10 bases from J, the junction kept 14 bases outside the gene matches. CDR3 residues: CASSTRVAGGLDPQYF. The CDR3 region has the DNA TGTGCCAGCAGCACCCGGGTAGCGGGGGGGCTAGACCCGCAGTATTTT.